The clone carrying this TCR beta chain qualifies as medium-sized (0.01 to 0.1%). TCR beta cDNA was prepared out of around 460 ng total RNA by means of a constant-region primer. Investigators got TCR beta libraries out of three nested multiplex PCR rounds, done with slightly modified ARM-PCR. Investigators reported that the first two PCR rounds, at approximately 11 cycles each, used TRBV1-TRBV30 forward primers with a C-beta reverse primer. TCRdb used MiXCR to reprocess the multiplex PCR reads, holding one entry per CDR3 protein. Of 30,000 to 40,000 distinct CDR3 sequences listed, roughly four fifths are singletons. From roughly 21-30 mg of unsorted bulk tissue, DNA and RNA were co-extracted together. This sample stems from a study of tumor-infiltrating lymphocytes in primary liver carcinoma. The V gene's germline CDR1 is SGHNT and CDR2 YENEEA. The length of the CDR3 is 17 residues. V lost 1 base and J lost 5, with 18 bases in between.

V usage is TRBV11-3 and J usage is TRBJ2-1; D might be TRBD2 (6 bases). Material for sequencing was liver tumor tissue from sampling region 4. Subset indicated: tumor region T4, right-lateral pole. The source is a middle-aged man with primary liver carcinoma and hepatitis B virus infection. CDR3 region: CASSLGVPGLPHNEQFF. The CDR3 region has the DNA TGTGCCAGCAGCTTAGGCGTACCGGGACTCCCCCACAATGAGCAGTTCTTC.